This TCR beta chain is drawn from a study of a mutant IDH1 vaccine in newly diagnosed glioma. Study context: Of treated patients, approximately 62% were men and approximately 40% women, averaging 40.4 years.

Sequencing was performed with immunoSEQ multiplex PCR; in TCRdb, only in-frame clones are kept and a portion is missing. The sample includes roughly 50,000 clones, approximately 80% of them seen just once. As to time point: week 35, safety follow-up. What each vaccine dose contained was 300 ug of mutant IDH1 20-mer peptide, accompanied by topical imiquimod. Eight vaccinations were given in weeks 1, 3, 5, 7, 11, 15, 19 and 23. With 6 bases removed from V and 2 bases from J, the gap between germline ends came to 13 bases. CDR1 is MNHEY, CDR2 SMNVEV, per germline (reference sequence). CDR3 length: 15 amino acids. Notes on the study in general: Vaccine-induced immune responses occurred in more than 80% of patients.

As for this clone: Its specificity is not known.

The TCR originated in a young woman with glioma. The chain couples TRBV27 to TRBJ2-2; possibly TRBD1 for D (6 bases). Specimen: PBMCs, collected from a glioma patient whose treatment included an IDH1 peptide vaccine. The CDR3 loop reads CASRYGQLNTGELFF. CDR3 sequence (DNA): TGTGCCAGCAGATACGGACAGTTAAACACCGGGGAGCTGTTTTTT.